A selection of T cell receptor beta chains follows, all from one sample in a study of T cells in Graves' hyperthyroidism and ophthalmopathy. Each CDR3 protein is one row after TCRdb ran MiXCR on the multiplex PCR reads. The data contain around 600,000 distinct CDR3 sequences, about 14% of them singletons. Source material: blood. These receptors came from a woman aged 50 to 65 with Graves' ophthalmopathy. The CDR3 runs from the conserved cysteine through the conserved F or W. The D gene is left open where the match is weak. Size values are once, few and many counts, or a class for expanded clones, and some rows have none.

V gene	clone size	J gene	D gene	CDR3 protein	CDR3 DNA
TRBV7-8	many	TRBJ2-1	-	CASSPEDAPEQFF	TGTGCCAGCAGCCCCGAGGACGCGCCTGAGCAGTTCTTC
TRBV12-3/TRBV12-4	many	TRBJ2-4	TRBD1	CASSDPGQGYAKNIQYF	TGTGCCAGCAGTGATCCGGGACAGGGGTATGCCAAAAACATTCAGTACTTC
TRBV6-2/TRBV6-3	-	TRBJ1-2	TRBD1	CASRVTGGYGYTF	TGTGCCAGCAGGGTGACAGGGGGCTATGGCTACACCTTC
TRBV19	few	TRBJ2-1	-	CASSLRDSNNEQFF	TGTGCCAGTAGTCTTCGGGACTCCAACAATGAGCAGTTCTTC
TRBV19	few	TRBJ2-1	-	CASKDSTPYNEQFF	TGTGCCAGTAAGGATAGTACCCCCTACAATGAGCAGTTCTTC
TRBV9	-	TRBJ2-2	-	CASSVGVTLANTGELFF	TGTGCCAGCAGCGTAGGGGTCACGCTAGCGAACACCGGGGAGCTGTTTTTT
TRBV28	-	TRBJ2-4	-	CASSLPLTIANIQYF	TGTGCCAGCAGTTTACCCTTGACTATCGCGAACATTCAGTACTTC
TRBV13	-	TRBJ1-3	-	CASSLGQDGNTIYF	TGTGCCAGCAGCTTAGGACAAGATGGAAACACCATATATTTT
TRBV9	many	TRBJ2-1	TRBD1	CASSVGAGGFDEQFF	TGTGCCAGCAGCGTAGGGGCAGGGGGCTTCGATGAGCAGTTCTTC
TRBV20-1	many	TRBJ1-2	-	CSARGDGYTF	TGCAGTGCTAGGGGAGATGGCTACACCTTC
TRBV5-6	many	TRBJ1-1	TRBD1	CASSLLGTGGTEAFF	TGTGCCAGCAGCTTGTTGGGGACAGGGGGTACTGAAGCTTTCTTT
TRBV20-1	many	TRBJ2-3	TRBD2	CSASWGLADSTDTQYF	TGCAGTGCTAGTTGGGGTCTAGCGGATAGCACAGATACGCAGTATTTT
TRBV15	few	TRBJ2-7	-	CATSRNPRVDEQYF	TGTGCCACCAGCAGAAACCCCAGGGTGGACGAGCAGTACTTC
TRBV18	many	TRBJ2-7	-	CASSPRRTPYEQYF	TGTGCCAGCTCACCACGCCGTACTCCCTACGAGCAGTACTTC
TRBV5-1	many	TRBJ2-7	-	CASNSMPSEVGSGEQYF	TGCGCCAGCAACTCTATGCCCTCGGAGGTTGGTTCAGGCGAGCAGTACTTC
TRBV24-1	few	TRBJ2-5	TRBD1	CATSDTGEETQYF	TGTGCCACCAGTGATACAGGGGAAGAGACCCAGTACTTC
TRBV20-1	many	TRBJ1-5	TRBD1	CSASAGGPQPQHF	TGCAGTGCTAGCGCAGGGGGCCCTCAGCCCCAGCATTTT
TRBV7-9	many	TRBJ2-5	-	CASSGKFGAGETQYF	TGTGCCAGCAGCGGGAAGTTCGGCGCGGGTGAGACCCAGTACTTC
TRBV7-8	-	TRBJ2-2	TRBD1	CASSRDSTGELFF	TGTGCCAGCAGCCGGGACAGCACCGGGGAGCTGTTTTTT
TRBV19	many	TRBJ1-1	TRBD1	CASSARQGSLNTEAFF	TGTGCCAGTAGTGCCAGACAGGGGTCCCTGAACACTGAAGCTTTCTTT
TRBV5-1	few	TRBJ1-4	-	CASSFEGTTPTNEKLFF	TGCGCCAGCAGCTTTGAGGGGACTACACCAACTAATGAAAAACTGTTTTTT
TRBV11-3	many	TRBJ2-1	TRBD2	CASSLAGISGTINNEQFF	TGTGCCAGCAGCTTAGCTGGTATTAGCGGGACGATCAACAATGAGCAGTTCTTC
TRBV6-2/TRBV6-3	-	TRBJ2-3	-	CASSYPSYPTDTQYF	TGTGCCAGCAGTTACCCTTCCTACCCCACAGATACGCAGTATTTT
TRBV9	few	TRBJ2-3	-	CASSPPDRFALGGQYF	TGTGCCAGCAGCCCCCCAGACAGGTTCGCGCTTGGGGGGCAGTATTTT
TRBV30	many	TRBJ2-1	TRBD2	CAWSVLAGGYEQFF	TGTGCCTGGAGTGTGTTAGCGGGAGGATATGAGCAGTTCTTC
TRBV11-2	few	TRBJ2-3	-	CASSLAGERTDTQYF	TGTGCCAGCAGCTTAGCGGGAGAACGGACAGATACGCAGTATTTT
TRBV14	many	TRBJ1-1	-	CASSHHGGHLYNTEAFF	TGTGCCAGCAGCCATCATGGGGGACACTTGTATAACACTGAAGCTTTCTTT
TRBV6-1	-	TRBJ2-3	TRBD1	CASSWDPDRGQDTQYF	TGTGCCAGCAGCTGGGACCCGGACAGGGGGCAAGATACGCAGTATTTT
TRBV28	-	TRBJ2-1	-	CASSTIYNEQFF	TGTGCCAGCAGTACGATCTACAATGAGCAGTTCTTC
TRBV5-6	-	TRBJ1-5	-	CASRGRDSNQPQHF	TGTGCCAGCAGAGGCAGGGATAGCAATCAGCCCCAGCATTTT
TRBV6-5	many	TRBJ2-1	TRBD2	CASSYSASGRYEQFF	TGTGCCAGCAGTTACTCGGCTAGCGGGAGATATGAGCAGTTCTTC
TRBV28	-	TRBJ1-1	-	CASSPNRKGDAFF	TGTGCCAGCAGCCCTAACCGAAAAGGGGACGCTTTCTTT
TRBV12-3/TRBV12-4	many	TRBJ1-5	TRBD1	CASRTGAGNQPQHF	TGTGCCAGCAGAACAGGGGCCGGCAATCAGCCCCAGCATTTT
TRBV5-1	few	TRBJ2-5	-	CASSLVLYETQYF	TGCGCCAGCAGCTTGGTTCTTTACGAGACCCAGTACTTC
TRBV20-1	many	TRBJ2-7	TRBD2	CSATGTSGTHSYEQYF	TGCAGTGCCACCGGGACTAGCGGGACTCACTCCTACGAGCAGTACTTC
TRBV28	many	TRBJ2-3	-	CASSFMGRQSTDTQYF	TGTGCCAGCAGTTTCATGGGCAGGCAAAGCACAGATACGCAGTATTTT
TRBV5-1	-	TRBJ1-3	-	CASSPNQGPSGNTIYF	TGCGCCAGCAGCCCCAATCAGGGGCCCTCTGGAAACACCATATATTTT
TRBV4-2	-	TRBJ2-7	TRBD2	CASSQGMREVSYEQYF	TGTGCCAGCAGCCAAGGGATGCGGGAGGTCTCCTACGAGCAGTACTTC
TRBV5-1	many	TRBJ2-5	TRBD2	CASSRLTSDETQYF	TGCGCCAGCAGCCGATTGACTAGCGATGAGACCCAGTACTTC
TRBV6-4	-	TRBJ1-2	-	CASSAGYSYGYTF	TGTGCCAGCAGTGCCGGGTACAGCTATGGCTACACCTTC
TRBV25-1	-	TRBJ2-7	-	CASSDLRGASYEQYF	TGTGCCAGCAGTGATCTTCGTGGGGCCTCCTACGAGCAGTACTTC
TRBV5-5	many	TRBJ1-5	-	CASSLRWQNNQPQHF	TGTGCCAGCAGCTTGCGTTGGCAGAACAATCAGCCCCAGCATTTT
TRBV27	few	TRBJ2-5	TRBD1	CASSLFKGAGRETQYF	TGTGCCAGCAGTTTATTTAAGGGGGCAGGGAGAGAGACCCAGTACTTC
TRBV5-1	many	TRBJ2-7	-	CASREGSYEQYF	TGCGCCAGCCGAGAAGGGTCCTACGAGCAGTACTTC
TRBV5-8	many	TRBJ2-1	-	CASSPDRPNEQFF	TGTGCCAGCAGCCCAGACAGACCCAATGAGCAGTTCTTC
TRBV3-1	many	TRBJ2-7	-	CASSQARGEQYF	TGTGCCAGCAGCCAAGCACGAGGCGAGCAGTACTTC
TRBV6-1	many	TRBJ2-4	-	CASNLYSSFGLAKNIQYF	TGTGCCAGCAATCTCTACAGCAGTTTTGGACTAGCCAAAAACATTCAGTACTTC
TRBV7-8	many	TRBJ1-5	TRBD1	CASSPRDRGRGNQPQHF	TGTGCCAGCAGCCCCCGGGACAGGGGGAGAGGCAATCAGCCCCAGCATTTT
TRBV12-3/TRBV12-4	many	TRBJ2-5	-	CASSLGGIETQYF	TGTGCCAGCAGTTTAGGGGGTATCGAGACCCAGTACTTC
TRBV20-1	-	TRBJ1-3	-	CSARPPGNTIYF	TGCAGTGCTAGGCCCCCTGGAAACACCATATATTTT
TRBV11-3	few	TRBJ1-3	-	CASSLIGVSGNTIYF	TGTGCCAGCAGCTTAATCGGAGTCTCTGGAAACACCATATATTTT
TRBV5-1	many	TRBJ2-3	TRBD1	CASSWRQGRADTQYF	TGCGCCAGCAGCTGGAGACAGGGTAGGGCAGATACGCAGTATTTT
TRBV20-1	few	TRBJ2-3	-	CSARIRAKKAADTQYF	TGCAGTGCTAGGATACGGGCCAAAAAAGCGGCAGATACGCAGTATTTT
TRBV20-1	-	TRBJ1-6	TRBD1	CSAGDRGGNSPLHF	TGCAGTGCAGGGGACAGGGGAGGAAATTCACCCCTCCACTTT